The present T cell receptor beta chain was sequenced within a study of cytomegalovirus exposure and HLA in healthy donors. Overall study context: Samples from HLA-typed donors yielded approximately 80 million unique TCRs in an early data release. The study, taken as a whole, reports: With further analysis later on, most CMV-associated TCR beta chains appeared HLA-restricted.

With 60 Vbeta and 13 Jbeta primers, the PCR was carried out. Repertoires were generated with immunoSEQ multiplex PCR, while TCRdb's copy carries only in-frame clones and drops some. This table holds 200,000 or so clones, less than 90% found once. For this clone: Its specificity is not known.

With 2 bases clipped from V and 4 bases from J, the junction kept 11 bases outside the gene matches. The V gene's germline CDR1 is SGHAT and CDR2 FQNNGV. The CDR3 runs to 17 residues. The sequenced sample consisted of PBMCs. The gene calls are TRBV11-2 and TRBJ2-7; TRBD2 matches at 10 bases. The TCR sequence derives from a boy aged 5-17 years in good health and CMV-seronegative. CDR3: CASSLTPPLAGAYEQYF. The CDR3 nucleotides are TGTGCCAGCAGCTTAACCCCCCCTCTAGCGGGAGCTTACGAGCAGTACTTC.